This T cell receptor (beta chain) was observed in a study of blood T cell repertoires in COVID-19. CDR3 length: 15 residues. Germline assignment: CDR1 KGHSH and CDR2 LQKENI. The V and J ends lost 6 bases and 4 bases, in that order; junction bases with no gene match: 11. TCRdb's table, derived via immunoSEQ multiplex PCR, lists solely in-frame clones and lacks some. The sample yields 130,000 to 150,000 clones, 70% to 85% seen once. Sequencing was carried out using peripheral blood. The sequence was collected from a man in his 60s with active or convalescent COVID-19. The rearrangement uses TRBV18 and TRBJ2-5, with TRBD1 matching over 7 bases. In nucleotides, the CDR3 is TGTGCCAGCTCCCCTAGTACAGGGGTTGGAGAGACCCAGTACTTC. Protein product: CASSPSTGVGETQYF.